What follows are 14 T cell receptor beta chains derived from one specimen sequenced in a study of cytomegalovirus exposure and HLA in healthy donors. 13 Jbeta primers and 60 Vbeta primers were used for the PCR. Some clones are missing from TCRdb's copy, which holds only in-frame ones; the method was immunoSEQ multiplex PCR. The data hold some 110,000 clones, with approximately 80% observed a single time. The sequencing sample was made of PBMCs. Receptors originate from a woman younger than 45 in good health and CMV-seronegative.

The rearrangement links TRBV7-8 to TRBJ2-2, with 15 nucleotides matching TRBD2. With 1 base clipped from V and 1 base from J, the junction kept 1 base outside the gene matches. The length of the CDR3 is 18 residues. Germline loops: CDR1 SGHVS, CDR2 FQNEAQ. In DNA form, the CDR3 reads TGTGCCAGCAGCTTAGTGGGACTAGCGGGAGGGAACACCGGGGAGCTGTTTTTT. This translates into CASSLVGLAGGNTGELFF.

The rearrangement joins TRBV9 to TRBJ2-1; the match to TRBD2 covers 15 bases. This CDR3 comprises 19 residues. J lost 5 bases, V lost 4 bases, and 13 bases had no gene match. Germline V gene lookup returns CDR1 SGDLS and CDR2 YYNGEE. The CDR3 region is CASSIGTSGRSAGNNEQFF. The CDR3 region has the DNA TGTGCCAGCAGCATAGGGACTAGCGGGAGGAGTGCTGGTAACAATGAGCAGTTCTTC.

The J gene is TRBJ2-7, the V gene TRBV7-9; 14 bases map to TRBD2. After removal of 5 bases from V and 4 bases from J, the junction contained 10 bases not matched to a gene. Germline V gene sequence: CDR1 SEHNR, CDR2 FQNEAQ (reference sequence). CDR3 size: 17 residues. The CDR3 coding sequence is TGTGCCAGCAGCCGCCCGGGACTAGCGGGAGTGGAGTACGAGCAGTACTTC. This sequence encodes CASSRPGLAGVEYEQYF.

The chain is built from TRBV14 and TRBJ2-1; tentative D call: TRBD1 (6 bases). Germline assignment: CDR1 SGHDN and CDR2 FVKESK. Trimming removed 4 bases from V and 1 base from J, with 11 bases in between. There are 15 residues in the CDR3. The CDR3 sequence: CASSRNRASYNEQFF. CDR3 sequence (DNA): TGTGCCAGCAGCCGAAACAGGGCTTCCTACAATGAGCAGTTCTTC.

V is TRBV5-4 and J is TRBJ2-5; 8 bases match TRBD2. CDR1 is SGHNT and CDR2 is YYREEE in the germline V gene (reference sequence). The V gene end was trimmed by 1 base and the J gene end by 3 bases; junction bases not matched to a gene: 5. CDR3 length equals 15 residues. The CDR3 DNA reads TGTGCCAGCAGCTTGCCGGGAGGGCTTAAAGAGACCCAGTACTTC. This gives the protein CASSLPGGLKETQYF.

The J gene is TRBJ2-3, the V gene TRBV4-1; D is perhaps TRBD2 (6 bases). V lost 0 bases and J lost 1, with 20 bases in between. Germline assignment: CDR1 MGHRA and CDR2 YSYEKL. This CDR3 region has 19 residues. Written as DNA, the CDR3 is TGCGCCAGCAGCCAAGATCCAAATAAGGAGGGGTGGGGCACAGATACGCAGTATTTT. It is translated as CASSQDPNKEGWGTDTQYF.

This rearrangement joins TRBV6-1 to TRBJ2-1; 7 positions match TRBD2. The CDR3 is 15 amino acids. CDR1 and CDR2 (germline): MNHNS, SASEGT. V was clipped by 6 bases and J by 5 bases; unmatched bases: 10. The CDR3 DNA follows: TGTGCCAGCAGGATGCTAGCGGAGACTAACAATGAGCAGTTCTTC. This codes for CASRMLAETNNEQFF.

The V gene is TRBV5-1, the J gene TRBJ2-7; TRBD2 is a possible D gene (5 bases). The germline V and J ends were trimmed by 3 bases and 0 bases, with 10 bases remaining between them. Germline CDR1 is SGHRS and CDR2 is YFSETQ. The CDR3 loop spans 14 amino acids. In DNA form, the CDR3 reads TGCGCCAGCAGCTGGACTCAAACCTCCTACGAGCAGTACTTC. Translation: CASSWTQTSYEQYF.

The chain is built from TRBV27 and TRBJ2-7; TRBD1 matches at 7 bases. Germline CDR1 is MNHEY and CDR2 is SMNVEV (reference sequence). The CDR3 loop spans 16 amino acids. Trimming cost V 4 bases and J 0 bases; bases outside gene matches: 9. This chain's CDR3 is CASSSRPRDSSYEQYF. CDR3 nucleotide sequence: TGTGCCAGCAGTTCTAGGCCCCGGGACAGCTCCTACGAGCAGTACTTC.

The rearrangement joins TRBV9 to TRBJ2-3; 11 nucleotides align to TRBD2. CDR1 and CDR2 from the germline V gene are SGDLS and YYNGEE. The V and J ends lost 3 bases and 1 base, in that order; junction bases with no gene match: 1. The CDR3 runs 15 residues. Written as DNA, the CDR3 is TGTGCCAGCAGCGAGACTAGCGGGGGCACAGATACGCAGTATTTT. Protein product: CASSETSGGTDTQYF.

The rearrangement joins TRBV5-4 to TRBJ2-3; tentative D call: TRBD1 (5 bases). Trimming took 2 bases from V and 7 from J, leaving 14 bases between them. The germline gives CDR1 SGHNT, CDR2 YYREEE (reference sequence). The CDR3 extends over 14 amino acids. CDR3 in DNA: TGTGCCAGCAGCTTCAGGGCCACAACGAATACGCAGTATTTT. Protein: CASSFRATTNTQYF. Full variable domain (outside the CDR3, taken from reference TRBV5-4 and TRBJ2-3): ETGVTQSPTHLIKTRGQQVTLRCSSQSGHNTVSWYQQALGQGPQFIFQYYREEENGRGNFPPRFSGLQFPNYSSELNVNALELDDSALYLCASSFRATTNTQYFGPGTRLTVL.

This sequence joins TRBV10-2 and TRBJ2-7; 16 bases line up with TRBD2. J gave up 6 bases and V 6 bases, and 2 bases lay outside the gene matches. The CDR3 sequence is 14 residues long. In germline, CDR1 is WSHSY, CDR2 SAAADI. CDR3 nucleotide sequence: TGCGCCAGCAGAGGGACTAGCGGGAGGGTCGAGCAGTACTTC. Its protein product is CASRGTSGRVEQYF.

This chain links TRBV7-2 with TRBJ2-1; 9 positions agree with TRBD2. Trimming cost V 5 bases and J 9 bases; bases outside gene matches: 8. The CDR3 contains 14 residues. In germline, CDR1 is SGHTA, CDR2 FQGNSA. This CDR3 reads CASSGGRAAGEQFF. CDR3 in DNA: TGTGCCAGCAGCGGCGGGAGGGCCGCCGGTGAGCAGTTCTTC.

The V and J genes are TRBV5-4 and TRBJ1-2, with 8 bases that match TRBD1. The CDR3 covers 16 residues. Germline loops: CDR1 SGHNT, CDR2 YYREEE (reference sequence). The V and J ends lost 1 base and 6 bases, in that order; junction bases with no gene match: 11. CDR3 sequence: CASSLFGRGRVDGYTF. CDR3 DNA sequence: TGTGCCAGCAGCTTGTTTGGCAGGGGGCGTGTGGATGGCTACACCTTC. Looking up the rest from reference TRBV5-4 and TRBJ1-2 gives the full variable domain: ETGVTQSPTHLIKTRGQQVTLRCSSQSGHNTVSWYQQALGQGPQFIFQYYREEENGRGNFPPRFSGLQFPNYSSELNVNALELDDSALYLCASSLFGRGRVDGYTFGSGTRLTVV.